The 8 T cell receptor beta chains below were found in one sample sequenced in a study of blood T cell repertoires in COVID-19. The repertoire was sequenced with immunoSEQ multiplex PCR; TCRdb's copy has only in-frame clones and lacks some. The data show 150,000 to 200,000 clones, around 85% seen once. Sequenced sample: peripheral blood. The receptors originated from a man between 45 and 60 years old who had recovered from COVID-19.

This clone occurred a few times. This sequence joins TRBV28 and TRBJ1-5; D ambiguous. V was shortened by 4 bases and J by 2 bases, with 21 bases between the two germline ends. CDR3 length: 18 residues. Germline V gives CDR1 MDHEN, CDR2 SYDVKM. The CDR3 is CASSYHLDIWSRNQPQHF. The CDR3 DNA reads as TGTGCCAGCAGTTACCATCTGGATATCTGGAGCCGCAATCAGCCCCAGCATTTT. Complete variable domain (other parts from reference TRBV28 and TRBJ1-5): DVKVTQSSRYLVKRTGEKVFLECVQDMDHENMFWYRQDPGLGLRLIYFSYDVKMKEKGDIPEGYSVSREKKERFSLILESASTNQTSMYLCASSYHLDIWSRNQPQHFGDGTRLSIL.

This CDR3 reads CASSPEGGNTEAFF. DNA for the CDR3: TGTGCCAGCAGCCCCGAGGGCGGGAACACTGAAGCTTTCTTT. This chain joins TRBV27 and TRBJ1-1, with no clear D. The CDR3 spans 14 residues. The ends were cut back, 6 bases at V and 1 base at J, with 12 bases in the middle. Germline V lookup: CDR1 MNHEY, CDR2 SMNVEV (reference sequence).

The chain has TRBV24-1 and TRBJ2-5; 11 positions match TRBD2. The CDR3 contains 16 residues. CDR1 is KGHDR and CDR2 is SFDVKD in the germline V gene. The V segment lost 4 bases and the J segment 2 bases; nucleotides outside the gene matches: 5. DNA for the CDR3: TGTGCCACCAGTGACCGGGGACTAGCGGCGCAAGAGACCCAGTACTTC. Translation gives CATSDRGLAAQETQYF.

The CDR3, as DNA: TGCGCCAGCAGCTTGCTCGGACGGACAGAAGAGACCCAGTACTTC. The encoded protein is CASSLLGRTEETQYF. This chain connects TRBV5-1 to TRBJ2-5; D possibly corresponds to TRBD1 (6 bases). V lost 1 base, J lost 3 bases, and 13 bases lay in between. The CDR3 consists of 15 residues. Germline assignment: CDR1 SGHRS and CDR2 YFSETQ. Drawing the rest from reference TRBV5-1 and TRBJ2-5, the complete variable domain is KAGVTQTPRYLIKTRGQQVTLSCSPISGHRSVSWYQQTPGQGLQFLFEYFSETQRNKGNFPGRFSGRQFSNSRSEMNVSTLELGDSALYLCASSLLGRTEETQYFGPGTRLLVL.

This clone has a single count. The CDR3 is CASKGFNYGYTF. Here the CDR3 DNA reads TGTGCCAGCAAGGGGTTTAACTATGGCTACACCTTC. The V and J genes are TRBV6-5 and TRBJ1-2, with D maybe TRBD1 (5 bases). Germline CDR1 MNHEY, CDR2 SVGAGI. V lost 7 bases and J lost 1, with 7 bases in between. The CDR3 covers 12 residues.

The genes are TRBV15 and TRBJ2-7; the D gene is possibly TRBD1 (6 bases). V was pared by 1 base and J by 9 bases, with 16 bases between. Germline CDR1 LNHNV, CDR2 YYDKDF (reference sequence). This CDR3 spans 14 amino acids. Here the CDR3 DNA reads TGTGCCACCAGCAGAGGACCCTTTGGGGGCGGGCAGTACTTC. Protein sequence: CATSRGPFGGGQYF.

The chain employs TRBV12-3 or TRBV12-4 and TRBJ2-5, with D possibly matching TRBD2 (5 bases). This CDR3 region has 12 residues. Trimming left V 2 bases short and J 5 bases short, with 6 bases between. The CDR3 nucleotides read TGTGCCAGCAGTTTATCGGGGGAGACCCAGTACTTC. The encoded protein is CASSLSGETQYF.

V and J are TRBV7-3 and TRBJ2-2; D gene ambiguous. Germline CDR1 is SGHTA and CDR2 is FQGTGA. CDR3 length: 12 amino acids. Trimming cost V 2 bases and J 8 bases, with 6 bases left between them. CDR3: CASSLYTGELFF. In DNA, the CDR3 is TGTGCCAGCAGCTTATATACTGGGGAGCTGTTTTTT.